The clone carrying this T cell receptor (beta chain) was observed once. The use of a sample-barcoded 5' primer and a J-beta primer mix characterized a second PCR of roughly 6 to 12 cycles. TCRdb re-called the 5' RACE reads with MiXCR, one entry per CDR3 protein. The table records over 1,500,000 distinct CDR3 sequences, roughly 43% of them present only once. These data are taken from a study of blood T cells in healthy people across ages. CDR3 length equals 16 residues. Trimming removed 5 bases from V and 3 bases from J; junction bases left unmatched: 7. Per the germline V gene, CDR1 is MNHEY and CDR2 is SVGEGT.

The chain couples TRBV6-2 or TRBV6-3 to TRBJ1-5; 10 positions match TRBD1. This TCR was sampled from a human donor in good health. The sample comprised blood. The CDR3 sequence is CASSLGTGVSNQPQHF. CDR3 bases: TGTGCCAGCAGTCTCGGGACAGGGGTTTCCAATCAGCCCCAGCATTTT.